What follows are 8 T cell receptor beta chains derived from one specimen sequenced in a study of OX40 agonist ivuxolimab in advanced cancers. Library method: the immunoSEQ multiplex PCR assay. TCRdb re-hosts the immuneACCESS table, in-frame sequences only. Its copies lack some clones; in the studies checked, an unresolved V gene accounts for under half of them, and the cause for the rest is not known. The table for this sample lists around 68,000 clones; around 84% of them were counted only once. Jointly, the top ten make up roughly 15% of the sample. The sequencing here drew on CD4+ or CD8+ T cells sorted from blood, taken in a trial of the OX40 agonist ivuxolimab. The receptors shown here come from an adult with an advanced solid tumor such as melanoma, head and neck, liver or kidney cancer.

The V and J genes are TRBV11-2 and TRBJ2-5; D gene uncertain. V was shortened by 1 base and J by 5 bases, with 14 bases between the two germline ends. The germline V gene encodes CDR1 SGHAT and CDR2 FQNNGV. The length of the CDR3 is 15 residues. For the CDR3, the DNA is TGTGCCAGCAGCTTAGCCCGGGCGACCGGGGAGACCCAGTACTTC. Its translation is CASSLARATGETQYF.

The V call is TRBV5-6, the J call TRBJ2-3, with D tentatively TRBD1 (6 bases). V shed 5 bases and J shed 6 bases, with 13 bases lying between them. Germline assignment: CDR1 SGHDT and CDR2 YYEEEE. This CDR3 is built from 13 residues. The CDR3 DNA follows: TGTGCCAGCAGTAGGGGGTACGGGGATACGCAGTATTTT. Amino acids: CASSRGYGDTQYF.

This sequence joins TRBV5-5 and TRBJ1-1, with 8 bases that match TRBD1. The CDR3 consists of 13 residues. Germline CDR1 is SGHKS and CDR2 is YYEKEE (reference sequence). The junction had 5 bases not matched to a gene; V was cut back by 3 bases and J by 7 bases. This CDR3 is CASSSAGQVEAFF. The CDR3, as DNA: TGTGCCAGCAGCTCCGCGGGACAGGTTGAAGCTTTCTTT.

V and J are TRBV6-6 and TRBJ2-7; 10 bases align to TRBD1. The CDR3 totals 15 residues. V gave up 6 bases and J gave up 3 bases; unmatched junction bases: 8. Per the germline V gene, CDR1 is MNHNY and CDR2 is SVGAGI (reference sequence). CDR3: CASSDRGQGNYEQYF. The CDR3 DNA reads as TGTGCCAGCAGCGATAGGGGACAGGGGAACTACGAGCAGTACTTC.

The chain links TRBV7-9 to TRBJ2-3; D possibly corresponds to TRBD1 (5 bases). V shed 3 bases and J shed 7 bases, with 8 bases lying between them. CDR1 and CDR2 (germline): SEHNR, FQNEAQ (reference sequence). This CDR3 region has 12 residues. This CDR3 reads CASSFRENTQYF. CDR3 DNA: TGTGCCAGCAGCTTCAGGGAAAATACGCAGTATTTT.

The V gene is TRBV7-9, the J gene TRBJ1-5; D gene ambiguous. V lost 4 bases to trimming and J lost 0 bases, with 7 bases between them. CDR3 length: 14 amino acids. The germline V gene encodes CDR1 SEHNR and CDR2 FQNEAQ (reference sequence). CDR3 sequence reads: CASSYAGSNQPQHF. DNA for the CDR3: TGTGCCAGCAGCTATGCCGGTAGCAATCAGCCCCAGCATTTT. Together with reference TRBV7-9 and TRBJ1-5, the CDR3 gives the full variable domain: DTGVSQNPRHKITKRGQNVTFRCDPISEHNRLYWYRQTLGQGPEFLTYFQNEAQLEKSRLLSDRFSAERPKGSFSTLEIQRTEQGDSAMYLCASSYAGSNQPQHFGDGTRLSIL.

This chain connects TRBV15 to TRBJ2-3; tentative D call: TRBD2 (5 bases). CDR1 is LNHNV, CDR2 YYDKDF, per germline (reference sequence). Between the trimmed V and J ends, which lost 0 bases and 3 bases, there was a span of 10 bases. This CDR3 comprises 15 residues. The CDR3: CATSRDHTGTDTQYF. The CDR3 DNA sequence: TGTGCCACCAGCAGAGATCATACGGGGACAGATACGCAGTATTTT.

The V gene is TRBV2, the J gene TRBJ2-3; 14 nucleotides agree with TRBD2. The CDR3 contains 15 residues. Germline V CDR1 and CDR2: SNHLY, FYNNEI. The J segment lost 6 bases and the V segment lost 3 bases, leaving 2 bases of the junction unmatched. The CDR3 here is CASSEGLAGVDTQYF. CDR3 nucleotides: TGTGCCAGCAGTGAGGGACTAGCGGGAGTGGATACGCAGTATTTT. Supplemented by reference TRBV2 and TRBJ2-3, the full variable domain reads EPEVTQTPSHQVTQMGQEVILRCVPISNHLYFYWYRQILGQKVEFLVSFYNNEISEKSEIFDDQFSVERPDGSNFTLKIRSTKLEDSAMYFCASSEGLAGVDTQYFGPGTRLTVL.